The clone carrying this T cell receptor beta chain was detected a few times. The antigen remains undetermined. This sample stems from a study of T cell repertoires in cytomegalovirus infection. Study at large: Carrying CMV and the relevant HLA type showed in public TCR beta signatures. Whole-study findings and limits: Dominating the ex vivo response were TCR beta clonotypes that were CMV-specific and HLA-C-restricted. Public TCR beta family frequency separated CMV-and-HLA carriers, including in an independent cohort.

The CDR3 sequence is 12 residues long. The V gene end was trimmed by 5 bases and the J gene end by 10 bases; junction bases not matched to a gene: 6. The germline V gene has CDR1 SGHTA and CDR2 FQGNSA. Via MiXCR, TCRdb re-called the reads, giving one row per CDR3 protein. The top ten hold 8.5% to 10% of the sample, which has fewer than 400,000 distinct CDR3 sequences, less than 20% seen once. V and J are TRBV7-2 and TRBJ1-2, with 8 bases aligning to TRBD1. The receptor's source is a human donor in good health (CMV status not recorded). Some clones in this sample may be carry-over from other donors' samples. Sequencing was performed on PBMCs. The CDR3 sequence: CASSTRTGSYTF. Here the CDR3 DNA reads TGTGCCAGCAGCACCCGGACAGGGTCCTACACCTTC.